This is a list of T cell receptor beta chains from one sample in a study of T cell responses to AZD1222 COVID-19 vaccine. Assay used: immunoSEQ multiplex PCR; TCRdb lists only in-frame clones, some missing. The data show about 100,000 clones, with over 90% seen just once and roughly 1.8% held by the top ten. The input for sequencing was peripheral blood, taken on day 0 of AZD1222 vaccination. These TCRs come from an adult in good health. CDR3s leave out the opening cysteine and the closing phenylalanine or tryptophan. Fields, in order: V gene, D gene, clone size, CDR3 protein. A D gene is named only where the DNA matches it firmly. The size field is filled for only some rows; it gives once, few, many or a size class.

>TRBV9|TRBD2|once
ASSVTSGIRDTQY
>TRBV6-5|NA|NA
ASSYGPPGYGYT
>TRBV3-1/TRBV3-2|NA|NA
ATGGVGNEQF
>TRBV21-1|NA|once
ATKKGVLANQPQH
>TRBV19|TRBD2|NA
ASTLAGVGGEQY
>TRBV5-4|TRBD2|NA
ASSGSERGRETQY
>TRBV28|NA|NA
ASNGRGRGELF
>TRBV5-4|NA|NA
ASSTTYEQY
>TRBV5-1|TRBD2|NA
ASGTRTSGRAGEQF
>TRBV6-1|TRBD2|once
ASSDLAGGPSYEQY
>TRBV11-2|NA|NA
ASSPQAGLRGYT
>TRBV28|NA|NA
ASSLWDTSYEQY
>TRBV5-5|NA|NA
ASSLNRITF
>TRBV3-1/TRBV3-2|NA|NA
ASSQVRTDTQY
>TRBV2|NA|NA
ASSREAYNEQF
>TRBV9|NA|NA
ASSVDMGNSPLH